This TCR beta chain was captured in a study of graft-versus-host responses after intestinal transplantation. Measured with immunoSEQ multiplex PCR; TCRdb has only the in-frame clones, and not every one. The repertoire holds roughly 5,000 clones, about 30% seen once, with about 4.7% in the top ten. By frequency in the sample, this clone is medium-sized. CDR1 and CDR2 (germline): SGHRS, YFSETQ. V gave up 3 bases and J gave up 5 bases; unmatched junction bases: 1. The CDR3 length is 14 residues. The material was alloreactive CD4+ T cells from a mixed lymphocyte reaction culture, obtained before intestinal transplant. Subset specified: CFSE-low proliferating T cells sorted from roughly six-day pre-transplant mixed lymphocyte reaction (GvH or HvG direction). The chain links TRBV5-1 to TRBJ2-5, with 13 bases aligning to TRBD2. This receptor was identified in a human patient who received an intestinal transplant. CDR3 in amino acids: CASSWTSGSETQYF. Written as DNA, the CDR3 is TGCGCCAGCAGCTGGACTAGCGGGAGCGAGACCCAGTACTTC.